The 25 T cell receptor beta chains reported below all come from one sample, sequenced in a study of Graves' ophthalmopathy and Graves' hyperthyroidism. Investigators amplified TCR beta CDR3 regions from RNA transcripts. First-round RT-PCR relied on HTBI primers, and a second-round multiplex PCR came next. TCRdb recomputed calls from the multiplex PCR reads with MiXCR, one row per CDR3 protein. The table has about 240,000 distinct CDR3 sequences, around 45% seen once. Material: peripheral blood. The receptors come from an adult man with Graves' ophthalmopathy.

CDR3 in amino acids: CASSTGGFEKLFF. CDR3 in DNA: TGTGCCAGCTCGACAGGGGGCTTTGAAAAACTGTTTTTT. The rearrangement links TRBV6-5 to TRBJ1-4; 10 bases line up with TRBD1. The ends lost 8 bases at V and 7 bases at J; junction bases unmatched: 4. This CDR3 region has 13 residues. The V gene's germline CDR1 is MNHEY and CDR2 SVGAGI.

Points on this clonotype: A read error may produce the germline difference seen at one junction end. The J gene is TRBJ2-7, the V gene TRBV20-1, with a possible D match to TRBD2 (5 bases). From germline, CDR1 is DFQATT and CDR2 SNEGSKA (reference sequence). The CDR3 is made up of 14 amino acids. CDR3 nucleotide sequence: TGCAGTGCTAGAGACCCAGCGGTTACATACGGGCAGTACTTC. This codes for CSARDPAVTYGQYF.

Many counts were recorded for this clonotype. The rearrangement joins TRBV2 to TRBJ2-2, with 8 bases that match TRBD1. Germline assignment: CDR1 SNHLY and CDR2 FYNNEI. This CDR3 is built from 13 residues. V shed 7 bases and J 5 bases; nucleotides not matched to a gene: 3. CDR3 sequence reads: CASTGQATGELFF. CDR3 DNA: TGTGCCAGCACGGGACAGGCTACCGGGGAGCTGTTTTTT.

This sequence joins TRBV5-1 and TRBJ2-5; a possible D gene is TRBD1 (5 bases). The CDR3 has 14 residues. CDR1 and CDR2 (germline): SGHRS, YFSETQ. V was clipped by 4 bases and J by 2 bases, with 12 bases between them. The CDR3 DNA is TGCGCCAGCAGCGACCCAGGGAATCAAGAGACCCAGTACTTC. It yields the protein CASSDPGNQETQYF.

With regard to this clonotype: A junction boundary mismatches the germline segment, possibly from a read error. The V gene is TRBV29-1, the J gene TRBJ1-2; a weak D match, TRBD1 (6 bases). The CDR3 runs to 12 residues. CDR1 SQVTM and CDR2 ANQGSEA come from the germline V gene. CDR3 residues: CSVEKGGPGCTF. The CDR3 bases are TGCAGCGTTGAAAAAGGGGGGCCCGGCTGCACCTTC. The variable domain in full, completed from reference TRBV29-1 and TRBJ1-2, reads SAVISQKPSRDICQRGTSLTIQCQVDSQVTMMFWYRQQPGQSLTLIATANQGSEATYESGFVIDKFPISRPNLTFSTLTVSNMSPEDSSIYLCSVEKGGPGCTFGSGTRLTVV.

There are a few counts of this clonotype. The chain uses TRBV20-1 and TRBJ2-7; D might be TRBD1 (6 bases). Between the trimmed V and J ends, which lost 1 base and 0 bases, there was a span of 13 bases. The CDR3 runs to 15 residues. The germline V gene has CDR1 DFQATT and CDR2 SNEGSKA (reference sequence). DNA for the CDR3: TGCAGTGCTAGAGTTCAGGGGTCTAGCTCCTACGAGCAGTACTTC. Translated, it gives CSARVQGSSSYEQYF.

The table lists this clonotype with a few counts. V is TRBV7-2 and J is TRBJ1-5; a possible D gene is TRBD1 (5 bases). Trimming cost V 5 bases and J 0 bases, with 8 bases left between them. Germline V CDR1 and CDR2: SGHTA, FQGNSA. The CDR3 has 14 residues. CDR3 sequence: CASSRQISNQPQHF. DNA of the CDR3: TGTGCCAGCAGCCGACAGATTAGCAATCAGCCCCAGCATTTT.

This clonotype was seen a handful of times. Written as DNA, the CDR3 is TGTGCCAGTAGTGTCGGGACTAGCAATCAGCCCCAGCATTTT. It is translated as CASSVGTSNQPQHF. The rearrangement joins TRBV19 to TRBJ1-5; a weak D match, TRBD1 (5 bases). V lost 5 bases and J 0 bases, leaving 8 bases between the germline ends. The CDR3 runs 14 residues. The germline V gene has CDR1 LNHDA and CDR2 SQIVND (reference sequence).

This clonotype was counted between two and nine times. CDR3: CASSVLAGLYEQYF. DNA of the CDR3: TGTGCCAGCAGTGTACTAGCGGGTCTATACGAGCAGTACTTC. The rearrangement uses TRBV2 and TRBJ2-7; 9 bases map to TRBD2. The CDR3 totals 14 residues. The germline V gene encodes CDR1 SNHLY and CDR2 FYNNEI. V lost 4 bases and J lost 4; bases outside the gene matches: 5.

This chain connects TRBV9 to TRBJ2-5; 9 bases agree with TRBD1. CDR3 length equals 15 residues. CDR1 SGDLS and CDR2 YYNGEE come from the germline V gene. Germline trimming cut 4 bases from V and 7 bases from J; bases unmatched to any gene: 11. In nucleotides, the CDR3 is TGTGCCAGCAGCTTGGCCGGACAGGGGATTGCGACCCAGTACTTC. It is translated as CASSLAGQGIATQYF.

This clonotype was observed a few times. The chain has TRBV5-1 and TRBJ1-1; D may be TRBD1 (5 bases). Germline CDR1 SGHRS, CDR2 YFSETQ. V lost 4 bases and J lost 0, with 16 bases in between. The CDR3 has 16 residues. DNA of the CDR3: TGCGCCAGCAGCGGCCGGGACGGAACCATGAACACTGAAGCTTTCTTT. It specifies CASSGRDGTMNTEAFF. Using reference TRBV5-1 and TRBJ1-1 for the parts outside the CDR3, the full variable domain is KAGVTQTPRYLIKTRGQQVTLSCSPISGHRSVSWYQQTPGQGLQFLFEYFSETQRNKGNFPGRFSGRQFSNSRSEMNVSTLELGDSALYLCASSGRDGTMNTEAFFGQGTRLTVV.

This clonotype came up a few times. The chain combines TRBV5-4 with TRBJ2-5, with D perhaps TRBD1 (5 bases). Trimming removed 1 base from V and 4 bases from J, with 8 bases in between. Germline-derived CDR1 and CDR2 are SGHNT and YYREEE (reference sequence). The CDR3 runs 13 residues. CDR3 residues: CASSLQGSETQYF. The CDR3, as DNA: TGTGCCAGCAGCTTGCAGGGTTCAGAGACCCAGTACTTC.

With respect to this clonotype: This sequence may be a read error, since a much larger clone differs from it by one base. Given the absence of the conserved phenylalanine or tryptophan at the CDR3 end, a read error is likely. The chain links TRBV19 to TRBJ1-2; D possibly corresponds to TRBD1 (6 bases). The CDR3 spans 14 residues. With 6 bases removed from V and 8 bases from J, the gap between germline ends came to 19 bases. The germline V gene has CDR1 LNHDA and CDR2 SQIVND (reference sequence). Written as DNA, the CDR3 is TGTGCCAGTAGGAGCGGTGGGGGGGCAAGGGGCTACACCCTC. Residues: CASRSGGGARGYTL.

With regard to this clonotype: The junction and the germline gene differ at one end; a read error may be behind it. The J gene is TRBJ2-5, the V gene TRBV7-7, with TRBD1 matching 10 bases. CDR3 length equals 15 residues. Germline V gives CDR1 SSHAT, CDR2 FNYEAQ (reference sequence). The CDR3 loop is CASSPSRDRGETQYF. The CDR3 region has the DNA TGTGCTAGCAGCCCCTCCCGGGACAGGGGCGAGACCCAGTACTTC.

Concerning this clonotype itself: The junction and the germline gene differ at one end; a read error may be behind it. V gene TRBV20-1 combines with J gene TRBJ2-5; D is undetermined. Germline CDR1 is DFQATT and CDR2 is SNEGSKA (reference sequence). This CDR3 contains 10 residues. The CDR3 loop is CSAGEETQYF. CDR3 DNA sequence: TGCAGTGCTGGAGAAGAGACCCAGTACTTC.

Concerning this clonotype: Mismatch with germline at one junction end may stem from a read error. The V call is TRBV10-3, the J call TRBJ1-6, with a tentative D call TRBD1 (6 bases). This CDR3 is 15 amino acids long. The germline V gene encodes CDR1 ENHRY and CDR2 SYGVKD. The CDR3 loop reads CASSLQDRFNSPLHF. The CDR3 nucleotides read TGTGCCAGCAGTTTACAAGACAGGTTTAATTCACCCCTCCACTTT.

The V gene is TRBV4-1, the J gene TRBJ2-7; 11 bases are a match to TRBD1. CDR1 and CDR2 (germline): MGHRA, YSYEKL. This CDR3 has 15 amino acids. The V gene end was trimmed by 2 bases and the J gene end by 2 bases; junction bases not matched to a gene: 2. CDR3 coding DNA: TGCGCCAGCAGCCAACCGGGACAGGGGGCCTACGAGCAGTACTTC. It yields the protein CASSQPGQGAYEQYF.

This clonotype was detected only a few times. The germline gene is not matched at one end of the junction; a read error may be the cause. This chain connects TRBV10-3 to TRBJ2-5; D remains ambiguous. This CDR3 region has 16 residues. Germline CDR1 is ENHRY and CDR2 is SYGVKD. In DNA, the CDR3 is TGTGCCAGCAGTGAAGCGCAGGCAAGGCGTAGGGAGACCCAGTACTTC. Translation gives CASSEAQARRRETQYF.

The gene calls are TRBV5-8 and TRBJ2-7; the D gene could be TRBD1 or TRBD2 (5 bases each). V lost 4 bases and J 3 bases, leaving 11 bases between the germline ends. This CDR3 has 13 residues. Germline CDR1 reads SGHTS; CDR2 reads YDEGEE. The CDR3 here is CASSGTGNYEQYF. The CDR3 coding sequence is TGTGCCAGCAGCGGGACGGGAAACTACGAGCAGTACTTC.

The chain couples TRBV9 to TRBJ1-2, with 7 bases aligning to TRBD1. V was pared by 7 bases and J by 4 bases, with 7 bases of the junction left unmatched. The length of the CDR3 is 13 residues. Germline V gene lookup returns CDR1 SGDLS and CDR2 YYNGEE. Written as DNA, the CDR3 is TGTGCCAGCTCAAAGGGGGCCGGCTATGGCTACACCTTC. Translated: CASSKGAGYGYTF.

This clonotype showed up just a few times. The CDR3 region is CASSPPTGTNTEAFF. As DNA, the CDR3 is TGCGCCAGCAGCCCCCCGACAGGGACTAACACTGAAGCTTTCTTT. V is TRBV4-1 and J is TRBJ1-1, with TRBD1 matching 7 bases. The CDR3 totals 15 residues. CDR1 and CDR2 (germline): MGHRA, YSYEKL. V trimming: 4 bases; J trimming: 2 bases; junction bases outside the gene matches: 7.

The chain employs TRBV7-2 and TRBJ1-2, with 7 bases lining up with TRBD1. CDR1 and CDR2 from the germline V gene are SGHTA and FQGNSA. V shed 4 bases, J shed 0 bases, and the junction held 8 bases outside the gene matches. The CDR3 contains 16 residues. Written as DNA, the CDR3 is TGTGCCAGCAGCTATATCCGGGACAGTCCTAACTATGGCTACACCTTC. Translation gives CASSYIRDSPNYGYTF.

V gene TRBV12-3 or TRBV12-4 combines with J gene TRBJ1-1; D gene uncertain. V was shortened by 0 bases and J by 10 bases, with 12 bases between the two germline ends. The length of the CDR3 is 13 residues. As DNA, the CDR3 is TGTGCCAGCAGTTTAGCGCCTGGAAATCGAGCTTTCTTT. It codes for CASSLAPGNRAFF.

The chain employs TRBV24-1 and TRBJ1-1; 12 bases agree with TRBD1. Germline-derived CDR1 and CDR2 are KGHDR and SFDVKD. There are 16 residues in the CDR3. The V and J ends lost 4 bases and 4 bases, in that order; junction bases with no gene match: 6. Here the CDR3 reads CATSDRGTGGITEAFF. In DNA, the CDR3 is TGTGCCACCAGTGACCGTGGGACAGGGGGCATCACTGAAGCTTTCTTT.

This chain links TRBV10-3 with TRBJ1-1, with no clear D. V lost 0 bases, J lost 0 bases, and 8 bases lay in between. Germline CDR1 ENHRY, CDR2 SYGVKD. This CDR3 region has 15 residues. CDR3 residues: CAISESVELNTEAFF. CDR3 coding DNA: TGTGCCATCAGTGAGTCGGTAGAGTTGAACACTGAAGCTTTCTTT.